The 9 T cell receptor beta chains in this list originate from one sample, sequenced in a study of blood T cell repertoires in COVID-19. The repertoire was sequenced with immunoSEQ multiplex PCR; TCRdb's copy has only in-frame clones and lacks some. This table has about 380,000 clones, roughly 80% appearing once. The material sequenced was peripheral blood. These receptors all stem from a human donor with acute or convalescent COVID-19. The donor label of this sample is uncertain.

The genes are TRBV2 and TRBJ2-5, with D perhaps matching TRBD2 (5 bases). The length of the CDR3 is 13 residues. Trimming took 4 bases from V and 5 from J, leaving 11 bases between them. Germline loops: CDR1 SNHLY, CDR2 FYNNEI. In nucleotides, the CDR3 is TGTGCCAGCAGTGGCGGACTCCGGGAGACCCAGTACTTC. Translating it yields CASSGGLRETQYF.

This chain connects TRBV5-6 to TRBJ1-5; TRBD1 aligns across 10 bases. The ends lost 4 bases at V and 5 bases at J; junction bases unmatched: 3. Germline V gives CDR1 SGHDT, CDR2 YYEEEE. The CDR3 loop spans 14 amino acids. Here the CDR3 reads CASSLGQGYQPQHF. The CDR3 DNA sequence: TGTGCCAGCAGCCTGGGACAGGGGTATCAGCCCCAGCATTTT.

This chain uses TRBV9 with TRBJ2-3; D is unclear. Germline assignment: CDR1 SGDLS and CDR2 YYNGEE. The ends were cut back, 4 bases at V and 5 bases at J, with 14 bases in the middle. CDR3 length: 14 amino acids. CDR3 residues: CASSRHELLDTQYF. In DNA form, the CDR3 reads TGTGCCAGCAGCCGCCATGAGTTACTAGATACGCAGTATTTT.

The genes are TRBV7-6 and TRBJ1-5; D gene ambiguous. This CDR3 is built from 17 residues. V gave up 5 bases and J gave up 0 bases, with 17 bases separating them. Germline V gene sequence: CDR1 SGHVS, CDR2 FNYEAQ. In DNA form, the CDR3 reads TGTGCCAGCAGCCCCTCCCCGCCAAGCCATAGCAATCAGCCCCAGCATTTT. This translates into CASSPSPPSHSNQPQHF.

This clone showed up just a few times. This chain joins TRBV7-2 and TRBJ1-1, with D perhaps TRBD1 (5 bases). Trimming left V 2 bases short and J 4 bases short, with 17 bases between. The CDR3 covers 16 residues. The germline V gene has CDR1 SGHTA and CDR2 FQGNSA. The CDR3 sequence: CASSLQGGRLVTEAFF. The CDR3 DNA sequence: TGTGCCAGCAGCTTACAGGGAGGGCGGTTGGTCACTGAAGCTTTCTTT.

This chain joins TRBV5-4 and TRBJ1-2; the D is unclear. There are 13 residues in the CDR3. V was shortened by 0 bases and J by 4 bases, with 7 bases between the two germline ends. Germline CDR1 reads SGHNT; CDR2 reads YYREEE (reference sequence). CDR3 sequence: CASSLGGSYGYTF. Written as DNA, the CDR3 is TGTGCCAGCAGCTTGGGAGGGTCCTATGGCTACACCTTC. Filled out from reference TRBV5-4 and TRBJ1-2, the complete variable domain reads ETGVTQSPTHLIKTRGQQVTLRCSSQSGHNTVSWYQQALGQGPQFIFQYYREEENGRGNFPPRFSGLQFPNYSSELNVNALELDDSALYLCASSLGGSYGYTFGSGTRLTVV.

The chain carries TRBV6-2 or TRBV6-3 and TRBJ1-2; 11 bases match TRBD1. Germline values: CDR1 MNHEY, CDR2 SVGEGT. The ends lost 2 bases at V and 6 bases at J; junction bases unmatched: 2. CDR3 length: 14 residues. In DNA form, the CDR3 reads TGTGCCAGCAGTTACCTGGGACAGGGGGATGGCTACACCTTC. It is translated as CASSYLGQGDGYTF.

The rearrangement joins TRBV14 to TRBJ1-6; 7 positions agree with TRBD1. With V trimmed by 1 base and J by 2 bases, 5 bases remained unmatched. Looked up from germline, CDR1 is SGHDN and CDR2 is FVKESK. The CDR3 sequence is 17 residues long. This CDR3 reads CASSQGFQGAYNSPLHF. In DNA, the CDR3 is TGTGCCAGCAGCCAAGGCTTCCAGGGGGCCTATAATTCACCCCTCCACTTT.

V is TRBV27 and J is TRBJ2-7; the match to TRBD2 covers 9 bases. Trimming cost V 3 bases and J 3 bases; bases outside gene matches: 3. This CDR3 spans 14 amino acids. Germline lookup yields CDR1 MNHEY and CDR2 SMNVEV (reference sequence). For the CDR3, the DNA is TGTGCCAGCAGTTTCTTTAGCGGGAGCTACGAGCAGTACTTC. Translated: CASSFFSGSYEQYF.